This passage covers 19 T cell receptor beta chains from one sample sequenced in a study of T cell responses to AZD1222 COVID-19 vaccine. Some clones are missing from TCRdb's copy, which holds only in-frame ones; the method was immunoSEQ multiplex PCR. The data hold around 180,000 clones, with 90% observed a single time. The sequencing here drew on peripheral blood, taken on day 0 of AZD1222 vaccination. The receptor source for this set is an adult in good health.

Here the CDR3 reads CASRLRSYEQYF. CDR3 DNA: TGTGCCAGCAGACTCAGATCCTACGAGCAGTACTTC. The chain uses TRBV3-1 (or the pseudogene TRBV3-2) and TRBJ2-7, with no clear D. The CDR3 sequence is 12 residues long. CDR1 LGHDT and CDR2 YNNKEL come from the germline V gene (reference sequence). Trimming cost V 6 bases and J 1 base, with 7 bases left between them.

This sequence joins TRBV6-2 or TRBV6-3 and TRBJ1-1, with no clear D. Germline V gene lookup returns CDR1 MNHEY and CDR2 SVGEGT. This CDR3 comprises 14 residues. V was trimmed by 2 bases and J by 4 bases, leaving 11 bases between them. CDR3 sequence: CASSYQVSSTEAFF. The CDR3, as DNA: TGTGCCAGCAGTTACCAGGTCAGCAGCACTGAAGCTTTCTTT.

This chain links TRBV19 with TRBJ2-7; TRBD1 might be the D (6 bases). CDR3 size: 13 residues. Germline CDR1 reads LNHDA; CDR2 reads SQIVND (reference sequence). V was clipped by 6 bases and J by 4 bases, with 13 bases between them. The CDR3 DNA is TGTGCCAGTAGCCAGGACAGAGGATACGAGCAGTACTTC. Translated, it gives CASSQDRGYEQYF.

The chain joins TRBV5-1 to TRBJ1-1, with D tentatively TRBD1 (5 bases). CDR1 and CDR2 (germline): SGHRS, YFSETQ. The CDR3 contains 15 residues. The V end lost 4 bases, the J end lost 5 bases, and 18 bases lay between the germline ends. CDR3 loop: CASSPGSGDRTEAFF. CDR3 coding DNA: TGCGCCAGCAGCCCGGGCTCGGGGGATCGGACTGAAGCTTTCTTT.

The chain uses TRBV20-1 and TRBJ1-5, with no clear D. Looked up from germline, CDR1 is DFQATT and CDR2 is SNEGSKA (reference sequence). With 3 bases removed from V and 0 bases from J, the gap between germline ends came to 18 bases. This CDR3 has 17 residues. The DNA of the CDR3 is TGCAGTGCTAGTGATAGTGAGGTCCCAGGTAGCAATCAGCCCCAGCATTTT. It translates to CSASDSEVPGSNQPQHF.

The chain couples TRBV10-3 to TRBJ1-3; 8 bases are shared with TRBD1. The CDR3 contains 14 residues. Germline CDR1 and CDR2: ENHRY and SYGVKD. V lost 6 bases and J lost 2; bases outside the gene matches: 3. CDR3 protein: CAISPQGAGNTIYF. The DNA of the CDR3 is TGTGCCATCAGCCCACAGGGGGCTGGAAACACCATATATTTT.

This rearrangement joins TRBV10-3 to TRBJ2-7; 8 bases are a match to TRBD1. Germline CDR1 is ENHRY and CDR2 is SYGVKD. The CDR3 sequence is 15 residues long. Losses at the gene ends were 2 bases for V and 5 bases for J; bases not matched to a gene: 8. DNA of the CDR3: TGTGCCATCAGTGAGAATGGACAGGGTCGCCACGAGCAGTACTTC. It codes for CAISENGQGRHEQYF.

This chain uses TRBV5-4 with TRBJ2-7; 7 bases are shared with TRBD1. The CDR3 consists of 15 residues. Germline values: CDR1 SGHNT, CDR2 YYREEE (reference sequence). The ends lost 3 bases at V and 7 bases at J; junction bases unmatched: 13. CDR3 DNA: TGTGCCAGCAGCTCCGCCGGGACAGCAGCTGGGGAGCAGTACTTC. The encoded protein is CASSSAGTAAGEQYF. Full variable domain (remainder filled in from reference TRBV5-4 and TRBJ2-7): ETGVTQSPTHLIKTRGQQVTLRCSSQSGHNTVSWYQQALGQGPQFIFQYYREEENGRGNFPPRFSGLQFPNYSSELNVNALELDDSALYLCASSSAGTAAGEQYFGPGTRLTVT.

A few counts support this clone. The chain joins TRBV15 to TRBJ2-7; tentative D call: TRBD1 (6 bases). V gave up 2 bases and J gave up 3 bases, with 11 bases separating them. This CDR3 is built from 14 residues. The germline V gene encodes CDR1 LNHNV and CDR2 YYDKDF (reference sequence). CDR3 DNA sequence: TGTGCCACCAGCAGATCTGCACAGGGCTACGAGCAGTACTTC. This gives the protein CATSRSAQGYEQYF.

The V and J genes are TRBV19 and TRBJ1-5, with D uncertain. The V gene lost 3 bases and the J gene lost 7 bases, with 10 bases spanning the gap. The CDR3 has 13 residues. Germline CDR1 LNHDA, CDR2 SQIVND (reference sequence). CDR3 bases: TGTGCCAGTAGTATGAGTAAGGGACAGCCCCAGCATTTT. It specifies CASSMSKGQPQHF. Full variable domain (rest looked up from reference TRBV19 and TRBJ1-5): DGGITQSPKYLFRKEGQNVTLSCEQNLNHDAMYWYRQDPGQGLRLIYYSQIVNDFQKGDIAEGYSVSREKKESFPLTVTSAQKNPTAFYLCASSMSKGQPQHFGDGTRLSIL.

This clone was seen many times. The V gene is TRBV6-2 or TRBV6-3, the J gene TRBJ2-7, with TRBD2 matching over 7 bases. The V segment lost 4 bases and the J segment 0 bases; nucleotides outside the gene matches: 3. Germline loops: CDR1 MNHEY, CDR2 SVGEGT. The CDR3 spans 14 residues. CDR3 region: CASSSQRGSYEQYF. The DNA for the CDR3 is TGTGCCAGCAGTTCACAGCGGGGCTCCTACGAGCAGTACTTC.

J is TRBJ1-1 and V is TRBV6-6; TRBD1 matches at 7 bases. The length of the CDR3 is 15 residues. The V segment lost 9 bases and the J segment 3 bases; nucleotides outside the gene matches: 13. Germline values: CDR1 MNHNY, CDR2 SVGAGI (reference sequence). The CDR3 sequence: CASFTTGTADTEAFF. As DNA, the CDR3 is TGTGCCAGTTTCACCACCGGGACAGCGGACACTGAAGCTTTCTTT.

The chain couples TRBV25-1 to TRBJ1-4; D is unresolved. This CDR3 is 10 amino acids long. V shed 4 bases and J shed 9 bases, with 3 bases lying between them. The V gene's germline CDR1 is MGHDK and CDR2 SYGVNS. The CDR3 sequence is CASSGQKLFF. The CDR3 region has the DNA TGTGCCAGCAGTGGCCAAAAACTGTTTTTT.

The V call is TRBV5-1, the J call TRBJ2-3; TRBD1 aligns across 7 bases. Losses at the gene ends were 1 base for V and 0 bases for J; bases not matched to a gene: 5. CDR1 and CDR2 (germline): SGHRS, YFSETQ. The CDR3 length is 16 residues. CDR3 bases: TGCGCCAGCAGCTTGCCCCGACAGGGCAGCACAGATACGCAGTATTTT. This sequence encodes CASSLPRQGSTDTQYF.

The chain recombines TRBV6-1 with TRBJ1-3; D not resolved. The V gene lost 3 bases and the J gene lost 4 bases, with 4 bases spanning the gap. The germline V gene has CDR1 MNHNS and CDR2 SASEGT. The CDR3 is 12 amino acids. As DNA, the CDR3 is TGTGCCAGCAGTGAGACCGGAAACACCATATATTTT. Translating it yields CASSETGNTIYF.

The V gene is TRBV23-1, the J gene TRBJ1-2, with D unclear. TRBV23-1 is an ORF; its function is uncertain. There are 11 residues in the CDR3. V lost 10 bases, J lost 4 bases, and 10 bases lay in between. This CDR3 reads CAIRPPYGYTF. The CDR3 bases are TGCGCCATCAGACCCCCCTATGGCTACACCTTC.

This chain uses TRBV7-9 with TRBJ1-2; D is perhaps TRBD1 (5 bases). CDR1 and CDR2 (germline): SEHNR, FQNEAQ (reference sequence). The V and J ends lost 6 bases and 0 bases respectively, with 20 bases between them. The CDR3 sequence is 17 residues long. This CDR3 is CASSQAGTEIPNYGYTF. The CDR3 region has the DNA TGTGCCAGCAGTCAAGCGGGGACGGAGATCCCTAACTATGGCTACACCTTC. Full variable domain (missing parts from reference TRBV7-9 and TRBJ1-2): DTGVSQNPRHKITKRGQNVTFRCDPISEHNRLYWYRQTLGQGPEFLTYFQNEAQLEKSRLLSDRFSAERPKGSFSTLEIQRTEQGDSAMYLCASSQAGTEIPNYGYTFGSGTRLTVV.

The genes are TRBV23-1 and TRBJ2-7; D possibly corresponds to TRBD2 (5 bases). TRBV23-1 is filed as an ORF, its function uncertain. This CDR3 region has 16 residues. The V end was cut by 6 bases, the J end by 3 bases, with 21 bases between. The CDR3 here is CASRGGSGRTHYEQYF. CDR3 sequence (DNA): TGCGCCAGCAGGGGCGGATCTGGGAGAACTCACTACGAGCAGTACTTC.

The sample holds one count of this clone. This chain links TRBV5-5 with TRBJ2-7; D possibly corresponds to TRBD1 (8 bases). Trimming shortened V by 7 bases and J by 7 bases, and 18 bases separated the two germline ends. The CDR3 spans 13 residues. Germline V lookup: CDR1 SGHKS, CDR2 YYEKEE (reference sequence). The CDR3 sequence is CASRKQGGGEQYF. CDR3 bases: TGTGCCAGCCGGAAACAGGGGGGAGGGGAGCAGTACTTC.